The next 19 T cell receptor beta chains were all read from a single sample in a study of patients and donors after allogeneic stem cell transplantation (dated by TCRdb to 2019 to 2021). Receptors were amplified or captured by RT-PCR. Instrument used: NextSeq 550. The public reads were run again by TCRdb, first through fastp at Q25 and then through MiXCR, and only productive beta chains were kept. Here each entry gathers all rows of one CDR3 protein and keeps the most common genes and DNA. Present in this sample are about 150,000 distinct CDR3 sequences, roughly 35% of which were seen just once. Roughly 52% of the sample is held by the ten biggest clonotypes. The sequencing input was blood, either unsorted or a sorted T cell fraction (not recorded which). These receptors all stem from a human donor who was either an allogeneic HSCT recipient or a stem cell or donor lymphocyte infusion donor (not recorded which). It is not recorded whose cells these are; they may come from a transplant donor.

In its sample, this clonotype was seen a few times. V gene TRBV7-2 combines with J gene TRBJ1-5, with D possibly matching TRBD1 (6 bases). The CDR3 sequence is 16 residues long. The germline V gene encodes CDR1 SGHTA and CDR2 FQGNSA. V dropped 5 bases and J dropped 6 bases, with 20 bases sitting between them. This chain's CDR3 is CASSQWPGGRGQPQHF. For the CDR3, the DNA is TGTGCCAGCAGCCAATGGCCCGGGGGGCGCGGTCAGCCCCAGCATTTT.

This clonotype was counted between two and nine times. This chain joins TRBV12-3 or TRBV12-4 and TRBJ1-2; TRBD1 is a possible D gene (5 bases). The CDR3 loop spans 16 amino acids. Trimming removed 5 bases from V and 0 bases from J, with 16 bases in between. The CDR3 spells CASSVLGRPSNYGYTF. In DNA, the CDR3 is TGTGCCAGCAGTGTACTGGGACGCCCTTCTAACTATGGCTACACCTTC.

A few counts support this clonotype. The chain couples TRBV12-3 or TRBV12-4 to TRBJ2-1; the D is unclear. V shed 6 bases and J shed 6 bases, with 15 bases lying between them. The CDR3 covers 14 residues. CDR3 bases: TGTGCCAGCAGAATGGTTGGCTGGCGCAATGAGCAGTTCTTC. This gives the protein CASRMVGWRNEQFF.

J is TRBJ1-3 and V is TRBV12-3 or TRBV12-4; D may be TRBD1 (6 bases). Trimming shortened V by 10 bases and J by 10 bases, and 23 bases separated the two germline ends. There are 14 residues in the CDR3. For the CDR3, the DNA is TGTGCCACCCTCCCCCCGGACAGTCCTCTTACCATATATTTT. It yields the protein CATLPPDSPLTIYF.

In this sample, this clonotype turned up a few times. V gene TRBV5-5 combines with J gene TRBJ1-5; D gene unclear. The CDR3 extends over 12 amino acids. Germline CDR1 and CDR2: SGHKS and YYEKEE (reference sequence). Between the trimmed V and J ends, which lost 3 bases and 4 bases, there was a span of 5 bases. The CDR3 is CASSSFNQPQHF. The CDR3 region has the DNA TGTGCCAGCAGCTCCTTTAATCAGCCCCAGCATTTT.

J is TRBJ1-5 and V is TRBV15, with unresolved D. The CDR3 length is 14 residues. V was cut by 4 bases and J by 11 bases, with 18 bases left in between. The V gene's germline CDR1 is LNHNV and CDR2 YYDKDF (reference sequence). Written as DNA, the CDR3 is TGTGCCACCAGCAAAGGCCGGCCCTCGCACGCCCAGCATTTT. Its translation is CATSKGRPSHAQHF.

This rearrangement joins TRBV12-3 or TRBV12-4 to TRBJ1-5, with D possibly matching TRBD1 (5 bases). The CDR3 has 12 amino acids. Trimming cost V 6 bases and J 7 bases, with 10 bases left between them. CDR3 protein: CASSSRGQPQHF. For the CDR3, the DNA is TGTGCCAGCAGCTCCCGGGGGCAGCCCCAGCATTTT.

The chain recombines TRBV24-1 with TRBJ2-1; 8 nucleotides match TRBD1. Per the germline V gene, CDR1 is KGHDR and CDR2 is SFDVKD. J was trimmed by 6 bases and V by 4 bases; bases with no gene match: 7. The CDR3 has 15 amino acids. CDR3 in amino acids: CATSDPVDRVNEQFF. Here the CDR3 DNA reads TGTGCCACCAGTGACCCGGTGGACAGGGTCAATGAGCAGTTCTTC.

The rearrangement uses TRBV12-3 or TRBV12-4 and TRBJ1-2; the D is unclear. This CDR3 region has 11 residues. V was cut by 5 bases and J by 5 bases, with 6 bases left in between. CDR3 nucleotides: TGTGCCAGCAGTGGGTGGTATGGCTACACCTTC. Protein product: CASSGWYGYTF.

This clonotype was seen a few times. The chain employs TRBV15 and TRBJ1-5; TRBD1 matches 10 bases. The CDR3 extends over 16 amino acids. CDR1 is LNHNV and CDR2 is YYDKDF in the germline V gene (reference sequence). V was pared by 0 bases and J by 4 bases, with 3 bases of the junction left unmatched. The CDR3, as DNA: TGTGCCACCAGCAGAGATACGGGACAGGGGAATCAGCCCCAGCATTTT. It yields the protein CATSRDTGQGNQPQHF.

The rearrangement uses TRBV12-3 or TRBV12-4 and TRBJ1-3; D perhaps matches TRBD1 (5 bases). V shed 5 bases and J shed 0 bases, with 14 bases lying between them. The CDR3 has 16 residues. The CDR3 coding sequence is TGTGCCAGCAGTCCCTCAGGGCCCCGCTCTGGAAACACCATATATTTT. Translated, it gives CASSPSGPRSGNTIYF.

This clonotype has a handful of counts. The chain has TRBV6-1 and TRBJ2-5, with TRBD1 matching over 8 bases. J lost 4 bases, V lost 1 base, and 5 bases had no gene match. The CDR3 sequence is 15 residues long. The germline gives CDR1 MNHNS, CDR2 SASEGT. The CDR3: CASSEVAGGAETQYF. The CDR3 nucleotides are TGTGCCAGCAGTGAAGTAGCAGGGGGCGCAGAGACCCAGTACTTC.

The V and J genes are TRBV20-1 and TRBJ2-7; D not certain. The CDR3 runs 15 residues. CDR1 and CDR2 (germline): DFQATT, SNEGSKA (reference sequence). The V gene lost 1 base and the J gene lost 5 bases, with 18 bases spanning the gap. CDR3 loop: CSARVKTILDNEQYF. CDR3 DNA: TGCAGTGCTAGAGTTAAAACGATTCTCGACAACGAGCAGTACTTC.

The V gene is TRBV5-1, the J gene TRBJ2-7; TRBD1 matches 8 bases. Looked up from germline, CDR1 is SGHRS and CDR2 is YFSETQ. V was clipped by 4 bases and J by 9 bases; unmatched bases: 6. The CDR3 is 12 amino acids. CDR3 region: CASSPDRAGQYF. CDR3 sequence (DNA): TGCGCCAGCAGCCCGGACAGGGCAGGGCAGTACTTC.

The chain has TRBV4-2 and TRBJ1-1; TRBD1 might be the D (5 bases). The CDR3 has 15 residues. V lost 4 bases to trimming and J lost 0 bases, with 12 bases between them. Germline assignment: CDR1 LGHNA and CDR2 YNFKEQ. The CDR3 nucleotides read TGTGCCAGCAGCCCCCGGGGGGGGTTGAACACTGAAGCTTTCTTT. Translated: CASSPRGGLNTEAFF.

This chain connects TRBV20-1 to TRBJ1-1; D might be TRBD1 (5 bases). Germline CDR1 and CDR2: DFQATT and SNEGSKA (reference sequence). The germline V and J ends were trimmed by 3 bases and 0 bases, with 8 bases remaining between them. The CDR3 spans 13 residues. CDR3 sequence: CSASQGMNTEAFF. The CDR3, as DNA: TGCAGTGCTAGCCAGGGCATGAACACTGAAGCTTTCTTT.

This clonotype was seen ten or more times. The chain has TRBV28 and TRBJ1-3, with 10 bases identical to TRBD1. The CDR3 length is 15 residues. Germline V gene sequence: CDR1 MDHEN, CDR2 SYDVKM. Trimming took 5 bases from V and 4 from J; bases not matched to a gene: 5. CDR3 in DNA: TGTGCCAGCAGTGGTGGACAGGGGGTCGGAAACACCATATATTTT. This sequence encodes CASSGGQGVGNTIYF.

This sequence joins TRBV5-4 and TRBJ1-3; D is possibly TRBD1 (5 bases). This CDR3 has 15 amino acids. V was trimmed by 4 bases and J by 0 bases, leaving 11 bases between them. Per germline, CDR1 SGHNT and CDR2 YYREEE (reference sequence). CDR3 sequence reads: CASSPGAASGNTIYF. The CDR3, as DNA: TGTGCCAGCAGCCCCGGGGCTGCCTCTGGAAACACCATATATTTT.

This CDR3 reads CASSPIRDSKGTDTQYF. The CDR3 bases are TGCGCCAGCAGCCCGATCCGGGACTCTAAGGGTACAGATACGCAGTATTTT. The chain carries TRBV5-1 and TRBJ2-3; D might be TRBD2 (6 bases). CDR1 is SGHRS, CDR2 YFSETQ, per germline. V was trimmed by 4 bases and J by 3 bases, leaving 21 bases between them. CDR3 size: 17 residues.